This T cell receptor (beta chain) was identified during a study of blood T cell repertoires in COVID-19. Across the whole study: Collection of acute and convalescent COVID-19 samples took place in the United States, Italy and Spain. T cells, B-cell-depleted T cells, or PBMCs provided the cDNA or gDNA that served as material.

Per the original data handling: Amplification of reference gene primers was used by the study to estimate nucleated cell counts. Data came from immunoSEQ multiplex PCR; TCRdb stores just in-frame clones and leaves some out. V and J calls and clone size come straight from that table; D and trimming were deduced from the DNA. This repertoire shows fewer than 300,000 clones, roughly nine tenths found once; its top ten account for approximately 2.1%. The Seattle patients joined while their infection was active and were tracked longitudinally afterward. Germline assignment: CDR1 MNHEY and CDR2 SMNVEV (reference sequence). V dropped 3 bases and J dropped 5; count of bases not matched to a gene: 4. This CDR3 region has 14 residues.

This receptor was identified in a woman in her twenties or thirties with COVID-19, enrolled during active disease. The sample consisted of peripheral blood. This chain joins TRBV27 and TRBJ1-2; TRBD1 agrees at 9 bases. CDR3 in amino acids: CASSLRGTGYGYTF. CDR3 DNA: TGTGCCAGCAGTTTGAGGGGGACAGGGTATGGCTACACCTTC.